The 18 T cell receptor beta chains below all came from one sample that was sequenced in a study of CD8 T cells in ankylosing spondylitis. MiXCR, run by TCRdb on the 5' RACE reads, gives a single entry per CDR3 protein. In the table there are some 250,000 distinct CDR3 sequences, 20% to 30% of which are singletons. Sequencing was done on a sample of blood, either unsorted or a sorted T cell fraction (not recorded which). The receptor source for this set is a male donor with ankylosing spondylitis or in good health (not recorded which).

This clonotype has a handful of counts. The rearrangement uses TRBV12-3 or TRBV12-4 and TRBJ1-3; perhaps TRBD1 as D (6 bases). The CDR3 is 13 amino acids. V was pared by 8 bases and J by 0 bases, with 8 bases between. CDR3: CASADSSGNTIYF. The DNA for the CDR3 is TGTGCCAGCGCGGACAGCTCTGGAAACACCATATATTTT.

The chain has TRBV29-1 and TRBJ1-4; TRBD1 aligns across 9 bases. The V and J ends lost 4 bases and 4 bases, in that order; junction bases with no gene match: 7. Per the germline V gene, CDR1 is SQVTM and CDR2 is ANQGSEA. The CDR3 runs to 15 residues. The CDR3 DNA is TGCAGCGTTGGATCACCGGGACAGGGTAATGAAAAACTGTTTTTT. It codes for CSVGSPGQGNEKLFF. The complete variable domain, with remaining parts taken from reference TRBV29-1 and TRBJ1-4, reads SAVISQKPSRDICQRGTSLTIQCQVDSQVTMMFWYRQQPGQSLTLIATANQGSEATYESGFVIDKFPISRPNLTFSTLTVSNMSPEDSSIYLCSVGSPGQGNEKLFFGSGTQLSVL.

This clonotype was seen a few times. The genes are TRBV20-1 and TRBJ2-3; D not resolved. Trimming shortened V by 1 base and J by 0 bases, and 11 bases separated the two germline ends. This CDR3 is 15 amino acids long. Germline CDR1 reads DFQATT; CDR2 reads SNEGSKA (reference sequence). CDR3 sequence (DNA): TGCAGTGCTAGAGTGGCCTACTCTAGCACAGATACGCAGTATTTT. It yields the protein CSARVAYSSTDTQYF.

The rearrangement links TRBV5-1 to TRBJ2-1, with D possibly being TRBD2 (6 bases). Trimming took off 0 bases at V and 6 bases at J, with 13 bases between the two ends. The CDR3 runs 15 residues. Germline V CDR1 and CDR2: SGHRS, YFSETQ. This CDR3 is CASSLVADGANEQFF. As DNA, the CDR3 is TGCGCCAGCAGCTTGGTAGCGGATGGGGCCAATGAGCAGTTCTTC.

This clonotype was counted between two and nine times. V gene TRBV5-4 combines with J gene TRBJ2-3, with D tentatively TRBD1 (5 bases). Between the trimmed V and J ends, which lost 2 bases and 2 bases, there was a span of 15 bases. The CDR3 has 16 residues. Germline V gene sequence: CDR1 SGHNT, CDR2 YYREEE (reference sequence). CDR3 coding DNA: TGTGCCAGCAGCTTTGGGGCCAAATTCAACACAGATACGCAGTATTTT. Translating it yields CASSFGAKFNTDTQYF.

V is TRBV18 and J is TRBJ1-1, with unresolved D. The CDR3 spans 12 residues. V shed 6 bases and J shed 5 bases, with 10 bases lying between them. CDR1 and CDR2 from the germline V gene are KGHSH and LQKENI. In DNA form, the CDR3 reads TGTGCCAGCTCCATACCGGGGACTGAAGCTTTCTTT. Protein product: CASSIPGTEAFF.

The V and J genes are TRBV20-1 and TRBJ2-7; D is unclear. V was cut by 1 base and J by 7 bases, with 14 bases left in between. Germline-derived CDR1 and CDR2 are DFQATT and SNEGSKA (reference sequence). The CDR3 covers 13 residues. The CDR3 reads CSARVTKWGEQYF. CDR3 coding DNA: TGCAGTGCTAGAGTCACAAAATGGGGTGAGCAGTACTTC.

This clonotype was counted many times. This rearrangement joins TRBV5-1 to TRBJ2-1, with 8 bases matching TRBD2. After removal of 0 bases from V and 5 bases from J, the junction contained 13 bases not matched to a gene. The germline V gene has CDR1 SGHRS and CDR2 YFSETQ. There are 18 residues in the CDR3. The CDR3: CASSLAPGGPGLHNEQFF. CDR3 DNA sequence: TGCGCCAGCAGCTTGGCCCCGGGAGGGCCGGGACTACACAATGAGCAGTTCTTC.

This clonotype was counted many times. This chain uses TRBV25-1 with TRBJ2-2; D is perhaps TRBD1 (6 bases). The CDR3 runs to 15 residues. V lost 3 bases to trimming and J lost 4 bases, with 12 bases between them. Looked up from germline, CDR1 is MGHDK and CDR2 is SYGVNS. In nucleotides, the CDR3 is TGTGCCAGCAGTGACCCAGGGGAAGCCACCGGGGAGCTGTTTTTT. Protein sequence: CASSDPGEATGELFF.

This clonotype was seen a handful of times. The gene calls are TRBV5-1 and TRBJ2-3; D perhaps matches TRBD2 (6 bases). Germline V gene sequence: CDR1 SGHRS, CDR2 YFSETQ. V lost 2 bases and J lost 5, with 12 bases in between. This CDR3 has 14 residues. The CDR3 here is CASSFRLVIDTQYF. CDR3 DNA: TGCGCCAGCAGCTTCCGACTAGTGATAGATACGCAGTATTTT. The variable domain in full, completed from reference TRBV5-1 and TRBJ2-3, reads KAGVTQTPRYLIKTRGQQVTLSCSPISGHRSVSWYQQTPGQGLQFLFEYFSETQRNKGNFPGRFSGRQFSNSRSEMNVSTLELGDSALYLCASSFRLVIDTQYFGPGTRLTVL.

This clonotype has a handful of counts. The rearrangement joins TRBV20-1 to TRBJ2-3; D perhaps matches TRBD2 (5 bases). The CDR3 spans 14 residues. In germline, CDR1 is DFQATT, CDR2 SNEGSKA (reference sequence). V lost 3 bases and J 2 bases, leaving 12 bases between the germline ends. This chain's CDR3 is CSASSDFITDTQYF. The DNA of the CDR3 is TGCAGTGCTAGCTCGGACTTCATCACAGATACGCAGTATTTT.

This clonotype was counted between two and nine times. The chain carries TRBV29-1 and TRBJ2-5, with a weak D call TRBD1 (5 bases). Germline V gene sequence: CDR1 SQVTM, CDR2 ANQGSEA. This CDR3 region has 15 residues. V shed 1 base and J shed 4 bases, with 16 bases lying between them. The CDR3 protein is CSVEGRALPGETQYF. CDR3 coding DNA: TGCAGCGTTGAAGGCAGGGCGCTTCCGGGAGAGACCCAGTACTTC.

The V and J genes are TRBV20-1 and TRBJ1-2, with D unclear. V was cut by 1 base and J by 1 base, with 13 bases left in between. Germline CDR1 reads DFQATT; CDR2 reads SNEGSKA (reference sequence). CDR3 length: 15 residues. CDR3 sequence: CSARATSYSNYGYTF. The CDR3 nucleotides read TGCAGTGCTAGAGCTACATCTTATAGTAACTATGGCTACACCTTC.

V and J are TRBV4-1 and TRBJ1-2, with D possibly being TRBD1 (6 bases). This CDR3 is 15 amino acids long. V was pared by 2 bases and J by 8 bases, with 18 bases between. The V gene's germline CDR1 is MGHRA and CDR2 YSYEKL. CDR3 DNA sequence: TGCGCCAGCAGCCAAAGTAACAGGGACTCCAGGGGCTACACCTTC. Protein: CASSQSNRDSRGYTF.

This clonotype has more than one count but fewer than ten. The chain recombines TRBV29-1 with TRBJ1-6, with D possibly being TRBD1 (5 bases). The CDR3 loop spans 15 amino acids. Trimming shortened V by 7 bases and J by 5 bases, and 18 bases separated the two germline ends. Germline V gene lookup returns CDR1 SQVTM and CDR2 ANQGSEA. The chain's CDR3 is CSAGDGPGDNSPLHF. CDR3 DNA: TGCAGCGCTGGGGACGGGCCCGGGGATAATTCACCCCTCCACTTT.

This clonotype showed up just a few times. The rearrangement uses TRBV20-1 and TRBJ2-5, with TRBD1 identical over 7 bases. The germline CDR1 and CDR2 sequences are DFQATT and SNEGSKA (reference sequence). CDR3 length: 14 amino acids. V was clipped by 3 bases and J by 5 bases; unmatched bases: 9. CDR3 amino acids: CSASVAGGPETQYF. The DNA of the CDR3 is TGCAGTGCTAGTGTGGCAGGGGGTCCGGAGACCCAGTACTTC.

This clonotype was recorded many times. The rearrangement joins TRBV20-1 to TRBJ1-5, with TRBD1 identical over 7 bases. Germline V CDR1 and CDR2: DFQATT, SNEGSKA (reference sequence). V lost 0 bases to trimming and J lost 5 bases; unmatched junction nucleotides: 7. The CDR3 is 15 amino acids. DNA for the CDR3: TGCAGTGCTAGAGATCAGACAGGGAAACATCAGCCCCAGCATTTT. Translated, it gives CSARDQTGKHQPQHF.

This clonotype showed up just a few times. V is TRBV6-5 and J is TRBJ2-1; 11 bases match TRBD1. V dropped 2 bases and J dropped 6; count of bases not matched to a gene: 3. CDR3 length equals 15 residues. Germline CDR1 and CDR2: MNHEY and SVGAGI. The CDR3 loop is CASSYTGTGGNEQFF. CDR3 DNA sequence: TGTGCCAGCAGTTACACCGGGACAGGGGGCAATGAGCAGTTCTTC.